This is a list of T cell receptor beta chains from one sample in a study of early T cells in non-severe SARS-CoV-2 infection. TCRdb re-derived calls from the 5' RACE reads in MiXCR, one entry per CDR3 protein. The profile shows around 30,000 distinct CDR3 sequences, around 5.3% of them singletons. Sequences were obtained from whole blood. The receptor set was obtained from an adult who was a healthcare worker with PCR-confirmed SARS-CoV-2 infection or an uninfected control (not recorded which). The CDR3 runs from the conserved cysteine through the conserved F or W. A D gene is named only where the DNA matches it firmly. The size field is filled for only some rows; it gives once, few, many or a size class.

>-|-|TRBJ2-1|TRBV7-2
TGTGCCAGCAGCTTAGCCTCTAGCCGCTCCTACAATGAGCAGTTCTTC
CASSLASSRSYNEQFF
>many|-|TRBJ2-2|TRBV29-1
TGCAGCGTCAGGGAATCGAACACCGGGGAGCTGTTTTTT
CSVRESNTGELFF
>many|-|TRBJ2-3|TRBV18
TGTGCCAGCTCACTTCAAGATACGCAGTATTTT
CASSLQDTQYF
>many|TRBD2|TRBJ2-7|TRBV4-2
TGTGCCAGCAGCCAAGAACTAGCGGGAACCTACGAGCAGTACTTC
CASSQELAGTYEQYF
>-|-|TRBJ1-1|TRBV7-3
TGTGCCAGCAGCTTAACTTTGAACACTGAAGCTTTCTTT
CASSLTLNTEAFF
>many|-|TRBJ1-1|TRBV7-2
TGTGCCAGCAGCTCACAGGGGAACACTGAAGCTTTCTTT
CASSSQGNTEAFF
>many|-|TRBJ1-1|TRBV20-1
TGCAGTGCTCTATTTAGACAGGACACTGAAGCTTTCTTT
CSALFRQDTEAFF
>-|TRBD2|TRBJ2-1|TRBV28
TGTGCCAGCAGTCTAGCGGGAGTGTCGAATGAGCAGTTCTTC
CASSLAGVSNEQFF
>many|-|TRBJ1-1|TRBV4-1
TGCGCCAGCAGCCTCCTAGGTCTTGTCGGGATGAACACTGAAGCTTTCTTT
CASSLLGLVGMNTEAFF
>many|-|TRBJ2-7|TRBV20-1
TGCAGTGCTAGCGGGGCCTACGAGCAGTACTTC
CSASGAYEQYF
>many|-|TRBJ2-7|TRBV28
TGTGCCAGCAGCCCCCTTGAGAACGAGCAGTACTTC
CASSPLENEQYF
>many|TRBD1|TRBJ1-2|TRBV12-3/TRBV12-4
TGTGCCAGCAGTGCCCGGGACAGGGGTAACTATGGCTACACCTTC
CASSARDRGNYGYTF
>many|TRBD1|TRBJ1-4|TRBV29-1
TGCAGCGTCCCTGGGACAGGGCTAGGAGAAAAACTGTTTTTT
CSVPGTGLGEKLFF
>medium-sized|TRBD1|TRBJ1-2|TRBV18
TGTGCCAGCTTGTCGGACAGGAACTATGGCTACACCTTC
CASLSDRNYGYTF
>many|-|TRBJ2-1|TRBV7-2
TGTGCCAGCAGCTTACTAGCTAGGTATGAGCAGTTCTTC
CASSLLARYEQFF
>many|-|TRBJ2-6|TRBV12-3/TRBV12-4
TGTGCCAGCAGTATCTGGACTGGGGCCAACGTCCTGACTTTC
CASSIWTGANVLTF
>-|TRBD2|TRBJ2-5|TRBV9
TGTGCCAGCAGCGGGAGCGGGGGGCCGGAGACCCAGTACTTC
CASSGSGGPETQYF
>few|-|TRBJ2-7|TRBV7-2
TGTGCCAGCAGCAAAAGGTCCTTGGGGGCCTACGAGCAGTACTTC
CASSKRSLGAYEQYF
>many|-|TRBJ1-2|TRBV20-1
TGCAGTGCTAGAAACGTGGGGGGTGGTGGCTACACCTTC
CSARNVGGGGYTF
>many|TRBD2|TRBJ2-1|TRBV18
TGTGCCAGCTCGGGACTAGCGGAATACAATGAGCAGTTCTTC
CASSGLAEYNEQFF
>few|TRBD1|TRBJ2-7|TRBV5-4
TGTGCCAGCAGCTCCGACAGGGCCTACGAGCAGTACTTC
CASSSDRAYEQYF
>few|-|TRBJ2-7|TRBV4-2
TGTGCCAGCAGCCAAGGCGACAACTCCTACGAGCAGTACTTC
CASSQGDNSYEQYF
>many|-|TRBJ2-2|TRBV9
TGTGCCAGCAGCGTAGGTGCGGTGGTACAAACCGGGGAGCTGTTTTTT
CASSVGAVVQTGELFF
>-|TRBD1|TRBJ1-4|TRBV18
TGTGCCAGCTCACCACTGACTGGACAGGGGGTCGAAAAACTGTTTTTT
CASSPLTGQGVEKLFF
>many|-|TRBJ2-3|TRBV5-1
TGCGCCAGCAGCGCCATCGGACCTTCCACAGATACGCAGTATTTT
CASSAIGPSTDTQYF
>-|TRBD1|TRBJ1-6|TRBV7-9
TGTGCCAGCAGCGCACCACAGGGGGCTAATTCACCCCTCCACTTT
CASSAPQGANSPLHF
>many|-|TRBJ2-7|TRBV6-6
TGTGCCAGCAGTTACGGCAGGGCCTACGAGCAGTACTTC
CASSYGRAYEQYF
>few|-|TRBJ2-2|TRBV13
TGTGCCAGCAGGTTAGGGGGGCCGGGCCTAGCGTGGACCGGGGAGCTGTTTTTT
CASRLGGPGLAWTGELFF
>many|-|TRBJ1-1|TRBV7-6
TGTGCCAGCAGCCCGGACAGAATGAACACTGAAGCTTTCTTT
CASSPDRMNTEAFF
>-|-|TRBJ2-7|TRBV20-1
TGCAGTGCTAGCGAGAGGTACGAGCAGTACTTC
CSASERYEQYF
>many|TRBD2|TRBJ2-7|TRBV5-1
TGCGCCAGCAGACCGGGACTACCCGACTACGAGCAGTACTTC
CASRPGLPDYEQYF
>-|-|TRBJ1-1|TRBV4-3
TGCGCCAGCAGCCACCAGGACCGAGACACTGAAGCTTTCTTT
CASSHQDRDTEAFF
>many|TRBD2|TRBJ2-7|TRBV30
TGTGCCTGGAGTCCAAAAGCGGGGGGGAAGTCCTACGAGCAGTACTTC
CAWSPKAGGKSYEQYF
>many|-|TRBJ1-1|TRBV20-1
TGCAGTGCTAGAGATCGCAGGAACACTGAAGCTTTCTTT
CSARDRRNTEAFF
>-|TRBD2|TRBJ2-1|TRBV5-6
TGTGCCAGCAGCTTGGGGACTAGCGGGGGGCCTTACAATGAGCAGTTCTTC
CASSLGTSGGPYNEQFF